What follows are 24 T cell receptor beta chains derived from one specimen sequenced in a study of monozygotic twins with inflammatory bowel disease. After re-calling the 5' RACE reads, TCRdb lists one entry per CDR3 protein, DNA absent. The sample table sets out more than 300,000 distinct CDR3 sequences. Material for sequencing was blood. Every receptor here comes from a human donor with ulcerative colitis or Crohn's disease, or a healthy co-twin of an affected twin (not recorded which).

This chain uses TRBV5-1 with TRBJ2-5; TCRdb picks TRBD2, but there is no DNA to check that call. Per germline, CDR1 SGHRS and CDR2 YFSETQ. The CDR3 consists of 15 residues. CDR3 region: CASSLAVGQQETQYF.

The chain is built from TRBV29-1 and TRBJ2-7; TCRdb lists TRBD1, though no DNA is available to test this call. The CDR3 is 14 residues long. Germline V gene sequence: CDR1 SQVTM, CDR2 ANQGSEA. The CDR3 region is CSVDPGQGSYEQYF.

The chain joins TRBV5-1 to TRBJ2-3; TCRdb outputs TRBD2, but without DNA this stays unchecked. This CDR3 has 15 amino acids. Germline V lookup: CDR1 SGHRS, CDR2 YFSETQ. The CDR3 loop reads CASSVGLAGADTQYF.

This chain uses TRBV6-1 with TRBJ1-4. CDR1 is MNHNS and CDR2 is SASEGT in the germline V gene. The CDR3 runs to 15 residues. The CDR3 protein is CASGGESRANEKLFF.

The V gene is TRBV18, the J gene TRBJ1-1; TCRdb's D call of TRBD1 is untestable without DNA. The CDR3 totals 15 residues. Germline assignment: CDR1 KGHSH and CDR2 LQKENI. CDR3: CASSLGTGGDTEAFF.

The gene calls are TRBV19 and TRBJ1-1. Germline CDR1 and CDR2: LNHDA and SQIVND (reference sequence). The CDR3 is 13 amino acids. CDR3 sequence reads: CATRTTWDTEAFF.

The chain carries TRBV14 and TRBJ2-7; TCRdb lists TRBD2, though no DNA is available to test this call. Germline loops: CDR1 SGHDN, CDR2 FVKESK. The CDR3 is 16 amino acids. The CDR3 reads CASSQDIGDLFYEQYF.

The chain has TRBV12-3 or TRBV12-4 and TRBJ1-6; TCRdb gives TRBD1 as the D gene, but with no DNA this cannot be confirmed. The CDR3 totals 14 residues. CDR3 residues: CASRLTDIASPLHF.

The rearrangement links TRBV20-1 to TRBJ2-5. The CDR3 extends over 13 amino acids. Germline CDR1 is DFQATT and CDR2 is SNEGSKA (reference sequence). The CDR3 spells CSGNGDFQETQYF.

The chain has TRBV20-1 and TRBJ2-7; the D call of TRBD1 rests on TCRdb alone, since no DNA is present to check it. This CDR3 is built from 13 residues. CDR1 is DFQATT and CDR2 is SNEGSKA in the germline V gene (reference sequence). The CDR3 sequence: CSAEGDAAYEQYF.

V is TRBV9 and J is TRBJ1-1; TCRdb proposes TRBD1, but this gene call is untestable without DNA. This CDR3 comprises 13 residues. Germline loops: CDR1 SGDLS, CDR2 YYNGEE. CDR3 in amino acids: CASSTITGGDAFF.

The chain joins TRBV20-1 to TRBJ2-5; TCRdb names TRBD1, which stays unverified in the absence of DNA. The CDR3 is 11 residues long. The germline CDR1 and CDR2 sequences are DFQATT and SNEGSKA (reference sequence). The CDR3 sequence: CSARRRDAGYF.

This CDR3 reads CASSNIAGSVKTSKSSYNEQFF. J is TRBJ2-1 and V is TRBV21-1; TCRdb's D call, TRBD2, is unchecked because there is no DNA. TRBV21-1 is a pseudogene segment. This CDR3 is built from 22 residues.

The CDR3 sequence: CASSSPDRNYEQYF. This rearrangement joins TRBV12-3 or TRBV12-4 to TRBJ2-7; TCRdb indicates TRBD1, and absent DNA this call remains unverified. The CDR3 spans 14 residues.

This sequence joins TRBV7-9 and TRBJ2-5. The CDR3 contains 15 residues. Looked up from germline, CDR1 is SEHNR and CDR2 is FQNEAQ (reference sequence). CDR3 region: CASSTADNPQETQYF. Looking up the rest from reference TRBV7-9 and TRBJ2-5 gives the full variable domain: DTGVSQNPRHKITKRGQNVTFRCDPISEHNRLYWYRQTLGQGPEFLTYFQNEAQLEKSRLLSDRFSAERPKGSFSTLEIQRTEQGDSAMYLCASSTADNPQETQYFGPGTRLLVL.

This chain joins TRBV11-1 and TRBJ2-3. The germline CDR1 and CDR2 sequences are SGHAT and FQDESV (reference sequence). This CDR3 has 18 amino acids. CDR3 amino acids: CASSARPTGSASTDTQYF.

The J gene is TRBJ2-1, the V gene TRBV6-2 or TRBV6-3; TCRdb calls TRBD1, which cannot be checked without DNA. The CDR3 loop spans 16 amino acids. Germline CDR1 MNHEY, CDR2 SVGEGT. The CDR3 loop is CASRFGGQSSYNEQFF.

The V gene is TRBV18, the J gene TRBJ2-2. The CDR3 length is 14 residues. Germline loops: CDR1 KGHSH, CDR2 LQKENI. CDR3 residues: CASSPTRNTGELFF. Full variable domain (rest looked up from reference TRBV18 and TRBJ2-2): NAGVMQNPRHLVRRRGQEARLRCSPMKGHSHVYWYRQLPEEGLKFMVYLQKENIIDESGMPKERFSAEFPKEGPSILRIQQVVRGDSAAYFCASSPTRNTGELFFGEGSRLTVL.

The chain's CDR3 is CASSVIPGELFF. This chain connects TRBV9 to TRBJ2-2. The germline CDR1 and CDR2 sequences are SGDLS and YYNGEE. The CDR3 is 12 residues long.

The chain carries TRBV12-3 or TRBV12-4 and TRBJ2-3; TCRdb calls TRBD1, which cannot be checked without DNA. The CDR3 length is 16 residues. CDR3 region: CASSLWSGGRTDTQYF.

The chain combines TRBV4-3 with TRBJ2-5; TCRdb gives TRBD1 as the D gene, but with no DNA this cannot be confirmed. Germline V lookup: CDR1 LGHNA, CDR2 YSLEER. This CDR3 has 16 amino acids. CDR3 loop: CASSLGGDRGRETQYF.

This chain connects TRBV5-5 to TRBJ1-6. The CDR3 sequence is 17 residues long. The V gene's germline CDR1 is SGHKS and CDR2 YYEKEE (reference sequence). Here the CDR3 reads CASSLIATPNSGSPLHF.

V usage is TRBV7-4 and J usage is TRBJ2-1; the TRBD1 assignment by TCRdb is unverifiable without DNA. Germline V lookup: CDR1 SGHVT, CDR2 SQSDAQ. The CDR3 length is 18 residues. CDR3 amino acids: CASSLGAAGGSSYNEQFF.

The rearrangement joins TRBV9 to TRBJ2-2. This CDR3 spans 14 amino acids. Germline CDR1 and CDR2: SGDLS and YYNGEE. The CDR3 region is CASSERQNTGELFF.